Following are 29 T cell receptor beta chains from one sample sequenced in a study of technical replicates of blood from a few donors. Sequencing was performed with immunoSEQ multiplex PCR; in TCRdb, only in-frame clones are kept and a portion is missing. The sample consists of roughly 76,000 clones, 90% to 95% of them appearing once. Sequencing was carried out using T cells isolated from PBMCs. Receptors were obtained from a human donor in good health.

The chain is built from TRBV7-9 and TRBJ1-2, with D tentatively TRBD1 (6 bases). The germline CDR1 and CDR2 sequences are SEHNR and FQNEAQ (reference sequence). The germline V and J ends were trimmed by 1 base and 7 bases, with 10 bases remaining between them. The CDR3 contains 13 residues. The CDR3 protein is CASSLVEGVGYTF. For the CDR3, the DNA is TGTGCCAGCAGCTTAGTTGAGGGGGTTGGCTACACCTTC.

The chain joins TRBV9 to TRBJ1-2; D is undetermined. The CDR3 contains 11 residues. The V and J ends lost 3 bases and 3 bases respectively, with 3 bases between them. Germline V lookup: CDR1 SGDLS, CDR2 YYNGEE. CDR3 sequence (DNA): TGTGCCAGCAGCGCTGACTATGGCTACACCTTC. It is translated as CASSADYGYTF. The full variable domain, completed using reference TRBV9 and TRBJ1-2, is DSGVTQTPKHLITATGQRVTLRCSPRSGDLSVYWYQQSLDQGLQFLIQYYNGEERAKGNILERFSAQQFPDLHSELNLSSLELGDSALYFCASSADYGYTFGSGTRLTVV.

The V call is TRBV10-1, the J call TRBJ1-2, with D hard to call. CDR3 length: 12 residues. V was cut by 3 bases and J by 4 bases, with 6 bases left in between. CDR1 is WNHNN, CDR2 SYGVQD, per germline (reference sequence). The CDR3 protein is CASSDGVYGYTF. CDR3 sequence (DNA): TGCGCCAGCAGTGACGGGGTCTATGGCTACACCTTC.

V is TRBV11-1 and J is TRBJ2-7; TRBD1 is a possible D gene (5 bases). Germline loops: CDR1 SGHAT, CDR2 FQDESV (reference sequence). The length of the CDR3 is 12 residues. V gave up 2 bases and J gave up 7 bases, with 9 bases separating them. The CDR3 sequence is CASSLYAGEQYF. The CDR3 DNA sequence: TGTGCCAGCAGCTTATACGCAGGGGAGCAGTACTTC.

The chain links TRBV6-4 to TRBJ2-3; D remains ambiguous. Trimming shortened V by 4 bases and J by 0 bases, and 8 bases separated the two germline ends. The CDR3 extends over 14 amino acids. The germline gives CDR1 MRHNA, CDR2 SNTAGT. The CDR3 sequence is CASSVGLSTDTQYF. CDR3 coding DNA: TGTGCCAGCAGTGTTGGGCTTAGCACAGATACGCAGTATTTT.

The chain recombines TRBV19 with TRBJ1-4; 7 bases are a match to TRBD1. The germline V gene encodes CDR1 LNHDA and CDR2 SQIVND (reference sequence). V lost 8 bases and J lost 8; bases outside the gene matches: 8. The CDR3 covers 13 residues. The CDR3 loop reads CASGGQVAEKLFF. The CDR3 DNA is TGTGCCAGTGGAGGACAGGTCGCCGAAAAACTGTTTTTT.

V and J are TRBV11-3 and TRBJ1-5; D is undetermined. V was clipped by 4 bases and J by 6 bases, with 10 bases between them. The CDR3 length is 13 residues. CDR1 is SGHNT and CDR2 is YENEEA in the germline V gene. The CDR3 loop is CASSSAAGQPQHF. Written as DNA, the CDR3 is TGTGCCAGCAGCTCCGCGGCGGGTCAGCCCCAGCATTTT.

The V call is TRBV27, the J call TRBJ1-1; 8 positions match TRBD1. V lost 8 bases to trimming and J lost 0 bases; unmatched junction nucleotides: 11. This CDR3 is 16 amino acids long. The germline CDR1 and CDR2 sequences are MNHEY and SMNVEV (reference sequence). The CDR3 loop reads CASAQGAIGVNTEAFF. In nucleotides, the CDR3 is TGTGCCAGCGCCCAGGGGGCGATAGGAGTGAACACTGAAGCTTTCTTT.

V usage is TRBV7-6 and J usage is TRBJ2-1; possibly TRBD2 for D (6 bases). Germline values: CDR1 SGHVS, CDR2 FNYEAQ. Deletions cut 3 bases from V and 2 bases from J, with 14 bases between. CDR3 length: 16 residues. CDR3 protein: CASSLDLAATYNEQFF. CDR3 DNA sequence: TGTGCCAGCAGCTTGGATTTAGCGGCTACCTACAATGAGCAGTTCTTC.

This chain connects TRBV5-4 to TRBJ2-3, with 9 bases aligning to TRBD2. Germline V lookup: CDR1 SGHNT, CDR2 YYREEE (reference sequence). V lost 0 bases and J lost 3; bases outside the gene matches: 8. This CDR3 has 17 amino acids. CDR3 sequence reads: CASSLALAGYYTDTQYF. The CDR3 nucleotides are TGTGCCAGCAGCTTGGCTCTAGCGGGATACTATACAGATACGCAGTATTTT.

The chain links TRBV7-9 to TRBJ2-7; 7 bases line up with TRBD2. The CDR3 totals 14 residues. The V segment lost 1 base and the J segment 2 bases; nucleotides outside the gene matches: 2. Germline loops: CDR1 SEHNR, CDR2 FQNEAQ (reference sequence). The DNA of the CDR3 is TGTGCCAGCAGCTTAGGGGGGGGGACCTACGAGCAGTACTTC. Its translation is CASSLGGGTYEQYF. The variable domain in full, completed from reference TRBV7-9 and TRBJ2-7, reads DTGVSQNPRHKITKRGQNVTFRCDPISEHNRLYWYRQTLGQGPEFLTYFQNEAQLEKSRLLSDRFSAERPKGSFSTLEIQRTEQGDSAMYLCASSLGGGTYEQYFGPGTRLTVT.

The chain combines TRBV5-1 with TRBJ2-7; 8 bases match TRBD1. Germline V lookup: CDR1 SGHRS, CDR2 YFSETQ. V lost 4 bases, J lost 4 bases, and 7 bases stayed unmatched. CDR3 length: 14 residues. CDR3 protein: CASSPQGASYEQYF. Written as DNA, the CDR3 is TGCGCCAGCAGCCCCCAGGGGGCTTCGTACGAGCAGTACTTC.

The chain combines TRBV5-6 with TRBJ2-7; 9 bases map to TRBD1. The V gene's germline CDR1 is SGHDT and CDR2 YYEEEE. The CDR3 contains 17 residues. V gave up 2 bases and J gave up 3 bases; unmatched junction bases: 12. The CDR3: CASSLGQGTWWFYEQYF. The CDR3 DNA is TGTGCCAGCAGCTTAGGACAGGGGACGTGGTGGTTCTACGAGCAGTACTTC.

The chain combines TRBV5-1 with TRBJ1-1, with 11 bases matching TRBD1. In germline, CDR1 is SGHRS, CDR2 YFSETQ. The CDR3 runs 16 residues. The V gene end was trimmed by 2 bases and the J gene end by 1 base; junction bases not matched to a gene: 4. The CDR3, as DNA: TGCGCCAGCAGCTTCTCCGGGACAGGGGGGAACACTGAAGCTTTCTTT. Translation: CASSFSGTGGNTEAFF.

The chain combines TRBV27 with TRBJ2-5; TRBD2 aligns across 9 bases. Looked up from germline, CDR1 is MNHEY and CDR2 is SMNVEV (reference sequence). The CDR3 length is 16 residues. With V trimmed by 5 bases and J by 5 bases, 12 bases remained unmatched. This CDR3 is CASSKTQAGGGETQYF. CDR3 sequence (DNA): TGTGCCAGCAGTAAAACCCAAGCGGGAGGCGGGGAGACCCAGTACTTC.

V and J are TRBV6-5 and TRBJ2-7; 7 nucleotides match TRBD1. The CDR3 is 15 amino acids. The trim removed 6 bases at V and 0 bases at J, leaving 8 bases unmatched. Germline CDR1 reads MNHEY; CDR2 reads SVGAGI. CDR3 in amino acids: CASSPGWDSSYEQYF. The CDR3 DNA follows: TGTGCCAGCAGCCCCGGATGGGACAGCTCCTACGAGCAGTACTTC.

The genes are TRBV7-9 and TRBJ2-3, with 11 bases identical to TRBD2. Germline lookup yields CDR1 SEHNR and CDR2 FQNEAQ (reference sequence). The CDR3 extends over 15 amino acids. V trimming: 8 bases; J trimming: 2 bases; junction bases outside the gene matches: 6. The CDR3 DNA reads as TGTGCCAGCCGCCTAGCGGGAGGCCCCACAGATACGCAGTATTTT. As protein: CASRLAGGPTDTQYF. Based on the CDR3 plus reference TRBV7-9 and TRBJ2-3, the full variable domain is DTGVSQNPRHKITKRGQNVTFRCDPISEHNRLYWYRQTLGQGPEFLTYFQNEAQLEKSRLLSDRFSAERPKGSFSTLEIQRTEQGDSAMYLCASRLAGGPTDTQYFGPGTRLTVL.

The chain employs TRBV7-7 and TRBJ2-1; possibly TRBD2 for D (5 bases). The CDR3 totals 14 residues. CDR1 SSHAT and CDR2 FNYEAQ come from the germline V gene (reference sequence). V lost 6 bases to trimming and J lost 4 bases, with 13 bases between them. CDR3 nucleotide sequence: TGTGCCAGCAGTCGAGGACTGGCTTACAATGAGCAGTTCTTC. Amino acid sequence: CASSRGLAYNEQFF.

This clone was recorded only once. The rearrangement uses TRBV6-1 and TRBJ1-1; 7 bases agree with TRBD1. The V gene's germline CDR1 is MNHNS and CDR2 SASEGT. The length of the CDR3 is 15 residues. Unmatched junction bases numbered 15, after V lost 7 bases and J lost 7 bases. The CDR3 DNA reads TGTGCCAGCACCCCTCGACAGGGCCTAACAAATGAAGCTTTCTTT. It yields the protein CASTPRQGLTNEAFF.

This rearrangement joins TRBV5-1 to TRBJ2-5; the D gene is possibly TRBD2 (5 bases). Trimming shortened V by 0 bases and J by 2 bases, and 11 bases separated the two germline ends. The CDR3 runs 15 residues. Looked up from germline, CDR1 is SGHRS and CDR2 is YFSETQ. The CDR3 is CASSLEPSGQETQYF. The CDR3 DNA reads TGCGCCAGCAGCTTGGAGCCCAGCGGACAAGAGACCCAGTACTTC.

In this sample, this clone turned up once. The CDR3 here is CASTWEKKGGYTF. The DNA for the CDR3 is TGTGCCAGCACCTGGGAGAAGAAAGGTGGCTACACCTTC. The chain couples TRBV28 to TRBJ1-2; D remains unclear. This CDR3 comprises 13 residues. The V gene lost 7 bases and the J gene lost 7 bases, with 16 bases spanning the gap. Looked up from germline, CDR1 is MDHEN and CDR2 is SYDVKM.

The CDR3 nucleotides are TGTGCCAGCAGCTCAGACCGGGAGGTCCATCAGCCCCAGCATTTT. It specifies CASSSDREVHQPQHF. The rearrangement joins TRBV7-9 to TRBJ1-5; D unclear. CDR1 SEHNR and CDR2 FQNEAQ come from the germline V gene (reference sequence). The CDR3 runs 15 residues. Trimming shortened V by 4 bases and J by 5 bases, and 15 bases separated the two germline ends.

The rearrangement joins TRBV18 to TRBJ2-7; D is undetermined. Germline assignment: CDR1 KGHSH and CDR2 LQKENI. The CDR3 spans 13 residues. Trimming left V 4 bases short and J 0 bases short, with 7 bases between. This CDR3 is CASSLQSSYEQYF. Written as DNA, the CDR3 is TGTGCCAGCTCACTACAGAGCTCCTACGAGCAGTACTTC.

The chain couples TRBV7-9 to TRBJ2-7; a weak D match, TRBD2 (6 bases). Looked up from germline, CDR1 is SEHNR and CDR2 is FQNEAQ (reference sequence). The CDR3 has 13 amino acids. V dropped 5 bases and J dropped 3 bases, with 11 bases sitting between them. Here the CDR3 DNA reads TGTGCCAGCAGCCGGACCGGGGGCTACGAGCAGTACTTC. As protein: CASSRTGGYEQYF.

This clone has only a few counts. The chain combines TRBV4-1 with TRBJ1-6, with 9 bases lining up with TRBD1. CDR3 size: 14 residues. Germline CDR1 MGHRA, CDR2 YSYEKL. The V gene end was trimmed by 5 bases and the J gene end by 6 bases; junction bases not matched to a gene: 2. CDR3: CASSEGQGNSPLHF. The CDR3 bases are TGCGCCAGCAGCGAGGGACAGGGTAATTCACCCCTCCACTTT.

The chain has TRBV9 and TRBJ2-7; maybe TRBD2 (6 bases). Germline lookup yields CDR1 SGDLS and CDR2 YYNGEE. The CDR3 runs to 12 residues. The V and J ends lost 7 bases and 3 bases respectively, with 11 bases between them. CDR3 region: CASGDSSYEQYF. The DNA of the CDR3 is TGTGCCAGCGGGGACTCGAGCTACGAGCAGTACTTC. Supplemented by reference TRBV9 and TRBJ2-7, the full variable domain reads DSGVTQTPKHLITATGQRVTLRCSPRSGDLSVYWYQQSLDQGLQFLIQYYNGEERAKGNILERFSAQQFPDLHSELNLSSLELGDSALYFCASGDSSYEQYFGPGTRLTVT.

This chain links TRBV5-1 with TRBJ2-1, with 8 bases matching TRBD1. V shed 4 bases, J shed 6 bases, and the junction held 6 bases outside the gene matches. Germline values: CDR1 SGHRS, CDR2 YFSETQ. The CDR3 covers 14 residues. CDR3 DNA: TGCGCCAGCAGCCCGACAGGGGTAGTCAATGAGCAGTTCTTC. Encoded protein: CASSPTGVVNEQFF.

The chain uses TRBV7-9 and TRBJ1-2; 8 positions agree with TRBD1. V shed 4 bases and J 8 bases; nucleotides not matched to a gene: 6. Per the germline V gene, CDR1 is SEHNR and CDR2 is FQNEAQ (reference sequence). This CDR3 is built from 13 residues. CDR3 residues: CASSSTGEGGYTF. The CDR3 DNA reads TGTGCCAGCAGCTCGACAGGGGAGGGAGGCTACACCTTC.

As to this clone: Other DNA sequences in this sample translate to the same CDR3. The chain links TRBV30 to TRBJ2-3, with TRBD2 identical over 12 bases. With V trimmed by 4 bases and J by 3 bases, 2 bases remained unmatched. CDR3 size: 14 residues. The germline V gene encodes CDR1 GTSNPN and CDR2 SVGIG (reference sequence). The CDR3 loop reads CAWILAGGTDTQYF. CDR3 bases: TGTGCCTGGATTCTAGCGGGGGGGACAGATACGCAGTATTTT.